These 8 T cell receptor beta chains came from one sample sequenced in a study of naive and memory T cell subsets (dated by TCRdb to 2015 to 2018). The investigation overall reported the following: A few larger clonotypes were found in naive repertoires, especially CD8, and these larger clonotypes were possibly memory cells re-expressing CD45RA.

These TCRs are of unknown antigen specificity. The method behind the library was UMI-ligation and nested PCR. The sample was run on an Illumina MiSeq. An equimolar mix of two oligonucleotides covering both TRBC1 and TRBC2 was used as the beta constant-region primer. Four rounds of PCR were used to amplify ligated cDNA, with nested alpha and beta constant-region primers being used together with the SP2 primer. TCRdb trimmed public reads at Q25 via fastp, called clones via MiXCR and kept in-frame beta chains. For every CDR3 protein sequence, its rows merge into one entry that carries the most common genes and DNA. For this sample there are approximately 140,000 distinct CDR3 sequences; approximately 20% appear just once. Around 0.63% of the sample is taken by the ten largest. The sample consisted of naive CD8+ T cells from blood. This specimen's cell subset or site label, interpreted: naive T cells, CD45RA high CD27+. These receptors were taken from a human donor in good health.

There are a few counts of this clonotype. The V call is TRBV2, the J call TRBJ2-7; no clear D gene. CDR3 length equals 13 residues. Trimming pared 9 bases from V and 4 bases from J, leaving 16 bases between. Germline CDR1 is SNHLY and CDR2 is FYNNEI. CDR3 region: CASQPDELYEQYF. As DNA, the CDR3 is TGTGCCAGTCAACCGGACGAACTTTACGAGCAGTACTTC.

The chain couples TRBV20-1 to TRBJ2-1; 8 bases fit TRBD2. The CDR3 runs to 14 residues. Germline V gene sequence: CDR1 DFQATT, CDR2 SNEGSKA (reference sequence). The V segment lost 1 base and the J segment 12 bases; nucleotides outside the gene matches: 11. The CDR3 sequence: CSARVPGTSLWQFF. For the CDR3, the DNA is TGCAGTGCTAGAGTCCCCGGGACTAGTCTGTGGCAGTTCTTC.

The rearrangement uses TRBV20-1 and TRBJ2-3; TRBD1 agrees at 11 bases. This CDR3 has 18 amino acids. V trimming: 0 bases; J trimming: 1 base; junction bases outside the gene matches: 9. Looked up from germline, CDR1 is DFQATT and CDR2 is SNEGSKA (reference sequence). Here the CDR3 reads CSARDRDRGSTGTDTQYF. The CDR3 nucleotides read TGCAGTGCTAGAGATAGGGACAGGGGGTCTACAGGCACAGATACGCAGTATTTT.

This clonotype was seen only a few times. This chain uses TRBV7-9 with TRBJ2-3; D uncertain. This CDR3 is 14 amino acids long. The V end was cut by 3 bases, the J end by 5 bases, with 12 bases between. Per germline, CDR1 SEHNR and CDR2 FQNEAQ (reference sequence). The CDR3 is CASSFMDLGDTQYF. The CDR3 DNA is TGTGCCAGCAGCTTTATGGACCTAGGAGATACGCAGTATTTT.

V and J are TRBV30 and TRBJ2-7; D uncertain. Trimming left V 0 bases short and J 4 bases short, with 7 bases between. The CDR3 totals 12 residues. Germline CDR1 reads GTSNPN; CDR2 reads SVGIG (reference sequence). The CDR3, as DNA: TGTGCCTGGAGTGTGTCCCCGTACGAGCAGTACTTC. Translating gives CAWSVSPYEQYF.

V gene TRBV6-5 combines with J gene TRBJ1-1; the D is unclear. The CDR3 covers 13 residues. The V and J ends lost 4 bases and 4 bases respectively, with 10 bases between them. CDR1 is MNHEY, CDR2 SVGAGI, per germline. CDR3 sequence (DNA): TGTGCCAGCAGTTCACGGCAGAGCACTGAAGCTTTCTTT. It is translated as CASSSRQSTEAFF.

The chain links TRBV6-5 to TRBJ2-7; D may correspond to TRBD1 or TRBD2 (6 bases each). Germline V CDR1 and CDR2: MNHEY, SVGAGI. V dropped 7 bases and J dropped 5 bases, with 15 bases sitting between them. The CDR3 has 13 residues. CDR3 loop: CASTHPRGHEQYF. The DNA for the CDR3 is TGTGCCAGCACTCACCCCCGGGGGCACGAGCAGTACTTC.

This chain uses TRBV6-2 or TRBV6-3 with TRBJ1-2, with TRBD1 matching over 8 bases. The CDR3 is 16 amino acids. V gave up 0 bases and J gave up 3 bases; unmatched junction bases: 6. From germline, CDR1 is MNHEY and CDR2 SVGEGT. CDR3 sequence (DNA): TGTGCCAGCAGTTACTCTACCGACAGGGGTGACTATGGCTACACCTTC. This translates into CASSYSTDRGDYGYTF.